The 8 T cell receptor beta chains given below trace back to one sample, sequenced in a study of CD8+ T cells in alopecia areata. Sequencing used cDNA as its template, made by extracting RNA and reverse transcribing it. The repertoire was sequenced with immunoSEQ multiplex PCR; TCRdb's copy has only in-frame clones and lacks some. Of more than 110,000 clones in the sample, about 60% were seen once. Sample: CD4+ T cells sorted from blood, taken at week 0. These receptors originate from a human donor with alopecia areata.

The rearrangement uses TRBV29-1 and TRBJ1-1, with D perhaps matching TRBD1 (5 bases). V gave up 8 bases and J gave up 1 base, with 11 bases separating them. Germline V gene lookup returns CDR1 SQVTM and CDR2 ANQGSEA. This CDR3 is built from 12 residues. CDR3 bases: TGCAGCTCCGGGACGGGGAACACTGAAGCTTTCTTT. Protein sequence: CSSGTGNTEAFF.

This clone occurred a few times. The CDR3 DNA follows: TGTGCCAGCAGCCCGACTAGCGGGGGGGCCAGTCCAGATACGCAGTATTTT. This codes for CASSPTSGGASPDTQYF. This chain uses TRBV4-2 with TRBJ2-3; 14 bases match TRBD2. Unmatched junction bases numbered 7, after V lost 4 bases and J lost 4 bases. Germline V CDR1 and CDR2: LGHNA, YNFKEQ. This CDR3 region has 17 residues.

With respect to this clone: Because the CDR3's place on the DNA is in doubt, the DNA is left out and the CDR3 is given as listed by TCRdb. The J gene is TRBJ1-1, the V gene TRBV6-5; the table's D call of TRBD1 was not tested on the DNA. The CDR3 extends over 15 residues, inclusive of both ends. Germline lookup yields CDR1 MNHEY and CDR2 SVGAGI. The CDR3 sequence: CASSTSGQGAGEAFF.

The chain has TRBV14 and TRBJ2-1; tentatively, D is TRBD1 (5 bases). Germline CDR1 reads SGHDN; CDR2 reads FVKESK. Trimming stripped 1 base from V and 7 bases from J, with 8 bases between. The length of the CDR3 is 13 residues. The CDR3 sequence is CASSQARGNEQFF. The CDR3 bases are TGTGCCAGCAGCCAAGCTAGGGGAAATGAGCAGTTCTTC.

This chain links TRBV11-3 with TRBJ2-7; D is ambiguous. Deletions cut 4 bases from V and 3 bases from J, with 10 bases between. Germline assignment: CDR1 SGHNT and CDR2 YENEEA. CDR3 length: 13 amino acids. The CDR3 protein is CASSSSPIYEQYF. CDR3 DNA: TGTGCCAGCAGCTCCTCACCGATCTACGAGCAGTACTTC.

The V gene is TRBV7-3, the J gene TRBJ2-1; D gene ambiguous. This CDR3 is 13 amino acids long. Trimming left V 2 bases short and J 10 bases short, with 12 bases between. Germline V gene lookup returns CDR1 SGHTA and CDR2 FQGTGA. CDR3 amino acids: CASSLGQSSEQFF. The DNA of the CDR3 is TGTGCCAGCAGCTTAGGGCAGTCATCCGAGCAGTTCTTC.

The J gene is TRBJ2-1, the V gene TRBV6-5, with D perhaps TRBD2 (6 bases). The CDR3 sequence is 16 residues long. Looked up from germline, CDR1 is MNHEY and CDR2 is SVGAGI. Trimming cost V 2 bases and J 1 base, with 12 bases left between them. CDR3 amino acids: CASSYDFAGSYNEQFF. CDR3 DNA: TGTGCCAGCAGTTACGATTTCGCGGGGTCCTACAATGAGCAGTTCTTC.

The gene calls are TRBV6-6 and TRBJ1-2; 8 positions agree with TRBD1. J was trimmed by 1 base and V by 5 bases; bases with no gene match: 6. Germline lookup yields CDR1 MNHNY and CDR2 SVGAGI (reference sequence). CDR3 size: 15 residues. The CDR3 loop reads CASSTLQGGNYGYTF. DNA of the CDR3: TGTGCCAGCAGTACGCTACAGGGGGGTAACTATGGCTACACCTTC.